The clone carrying this T cell receptor (beta chain) was detected a few times. The antigen is unknown. The CDR3 is 15 residues long. Trimming cost V 5 bases and J 12 bases; bases outside gene matches: 17. CDR1 and CDR2 (germline): SGHTA, FQGNSA. This entry comes from a study of long-term antiretroviral therapy in people with HIV. Study-wide results and limits: HIV repertoires spanned tighter CDR3 length ranges than controls did. Clones that had undergone expansion before ART dominated the repertoire at all time points.

Survey level was the resolution at which the v3.0 immunoSEQ assay ran. In sequencing, about 35,000-50,000 T-cell genomes per sample were targeted. Repertoires were generated with immunoSEQ multiplex PCR, while TCRdb's copy carries only in-frame clones and drops some. Here the sample spans some 19,000 clones, approximately 84% being singletons. The chain links TRBV7-2 to TRBJ2-7; 9 bases agree with TRBD1. This receptor was identified in a young man with HIV. The specimen was unsorted PBMCs, collected 0.9 years after starting antiretroviral therapy. The CDR3 reads CASSQSGTGFLWGYF. CDR3 nucleotide sequence: TGTGCCAGCAGCCAATCCGGGACAGGGTTCCTATGGGGGTACTTC.